The clone carrying this T cell receptor beta chain has only a few counts. No antigen is known for it. The sample belongs to a study of immune evolution from preneoplasia to lung adenocarcinoma. On the study more broadly: HLA loss of heterozygosity: around 6.5% AIS, about 15% MIA, about 32% ADC, none AAH.

Trimming removed 6 bases at V and 8 bases at J, with 16 bases between. The CDR3 totals 13 residues. Germline V CDR1 and CDR2: SGHAT, FQNNGV. Study-wide results and caveats: Later-stage lesions seemingly showed higher T cell density and diversity than normal lung. Highest clonality occurred in KRAS-mutant, not EGFR-mutant or double wild-type, nodules.

Assay used: immunoSEQ multiplex PCR; TCRdb lists only in-frame clones, some missing. The repertoire holds approximately 4,200 clones, about 80% seen once, with approximately 3% in the top ten. Two lung cancer pathologists independently confirmed each histologic diagnosis. The TCR sequence derives from a person aged 55 to 69 with lung adenocarcinoma. The chain employs TRBV11-2 and TRBJ1-2, with D unclear. Material: FFPE minimally invasive lung adenocarcinoma tissue. The CDR3 nucleotides read TGTGCCAGCAGGCCAGAACGAGTATCCGGCTACACCTTC. It translates to CASRPERVSGYTF.